This T cell receptor beta chain was obtained from a study of blood T cell repertoires in COVID-19. V was clipped by 2 bases and J by 10 bases, with 17 bases between them. CDR1 MNHEY and CDR2 SMNVEV come from the germline V gene (reference sequence). This CDR3 is built from 14 residues. Under the authors' procedure: Amplifying reference gene primers gave estimates of nucleated cell counts. The table came from immunoSEQ multiplex PCR; TCRdb's copy has only in-frame clones and leaves some out. V, J and clone size are taken as reported in that table, and D and trimming were inferred from the DNA itself. The table shows approximately 180,000 clones, with roughly 84% occurring only once. This clone was seen only once.

The gene calls are TRBV27 and TRBJ1-1; possible D gene TRBD1, 5 bases. Source material: PBMCs or T cells enriched from blood (not recorded which). The sequence derives from a human donor with acute COVID-19. The donor label of this sample is uncertain. CDR3 DNA sequence: TGTGCCAGCAGTTTAGACCCGACAGCCTATGGAGCTTTCTTT. Protein: CASSLDPTAYGAFF.